The source of this TCR beta chain is a study of PD-1 blockade in classical Hodgkin lymphoma. Notes on this clone: Antigen: not known.

The CDR3 has 17 residues. V shed 3 bases, J shed 4 bases, and the junction held 10 bases outside the gene matches. Germline CDR1 and CDR2: SGHTA and FQGNSA. Study-wide points: Similar baseline diversity was found in complete responders and newly diagnosed patients. Compared with baseline, CD4+ but not CD8+ TCR diversity had risen significantly by C4D1.

With no exception, relapse followed autologous stem cell transplantation in all patients, and brentuximab vedotin exposure varied. Best responses included complete response and partial response; otherwise, the best response was progressive disease. TCRdb's copy holds only in-frame clones and misses some; the assay was immunoSEQ multiplex PCR. Of under 20,000 clones listed, more than 75% are singletons. This rearrangement joins TRBV7-2 to TRBJ2-3, with 10 nucleotides matching TRBD1. The source material was peripheral blood mononuclear cells (PBMCs), sampled before the second cycle of nivolumab. The source of this sequence is a human donor with classical Hodgkin lymphoma. CDR3 sequence (DNA): TGTGCCAGCAGCTTCGGAATCGGACAGGGGGTCGCAGATACGCAGTATTTT. It codes for CASSFGIGQGVADTQYF.